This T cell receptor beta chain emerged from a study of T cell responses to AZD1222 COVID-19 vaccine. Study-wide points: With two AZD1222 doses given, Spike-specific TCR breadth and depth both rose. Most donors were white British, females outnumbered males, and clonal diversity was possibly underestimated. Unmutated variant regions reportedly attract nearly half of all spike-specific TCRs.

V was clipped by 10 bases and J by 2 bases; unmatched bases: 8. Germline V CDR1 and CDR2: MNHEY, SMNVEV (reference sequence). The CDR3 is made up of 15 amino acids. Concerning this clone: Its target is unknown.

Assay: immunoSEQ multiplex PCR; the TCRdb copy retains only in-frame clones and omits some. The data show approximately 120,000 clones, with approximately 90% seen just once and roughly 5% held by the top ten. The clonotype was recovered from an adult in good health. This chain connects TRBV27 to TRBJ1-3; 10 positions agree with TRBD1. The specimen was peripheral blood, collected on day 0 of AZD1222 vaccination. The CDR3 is CAIPLDRGPGNTIYF. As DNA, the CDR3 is TGTGCCATCCCTCTCGACAGGGGGCCTGGAAACACCATATATTTT.